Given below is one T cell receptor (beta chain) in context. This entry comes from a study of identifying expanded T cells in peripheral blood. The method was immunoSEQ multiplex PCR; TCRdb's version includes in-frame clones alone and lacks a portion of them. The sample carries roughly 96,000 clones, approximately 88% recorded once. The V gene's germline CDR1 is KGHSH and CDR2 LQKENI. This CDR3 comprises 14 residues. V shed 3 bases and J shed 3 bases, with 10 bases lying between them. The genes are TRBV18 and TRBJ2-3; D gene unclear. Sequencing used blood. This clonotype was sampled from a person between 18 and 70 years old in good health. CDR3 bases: TGTGCCAGCTCACCTAGCCACGTTACAGATACGCAGTATTTT. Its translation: CASSPSHVTDTQYF.